This TCR beta chain was profiled in a study of control samples from healthy donors and cancer patients. Measured with immunoSEQ multiplex PCR; TCRdb has only the in-frame clones, and not every one. The data hold some 49,000 clones, with roughly 85% observed a single time. This TCR was sampled from a woman aged 45 to 65 with lung cancer. The sequenced sample consisted of PBMCs.

The CDR3 DNA follows: TGTGCCAGCAGTGACAGGGCCAATAATTCACCCCTCCACTTT. Translation gives CASSDRANNSPLHF. The V call is TRBV6-4, the J call TRBJ1-6; D is ambiguous. In germline, CDR1 is MRHNA, CDR2 SNTAGT. The CDR3 runs to 14 residues. The V gene lost 2 bases and the J gene lost 5 bases, with 7 bases spanning the gap.